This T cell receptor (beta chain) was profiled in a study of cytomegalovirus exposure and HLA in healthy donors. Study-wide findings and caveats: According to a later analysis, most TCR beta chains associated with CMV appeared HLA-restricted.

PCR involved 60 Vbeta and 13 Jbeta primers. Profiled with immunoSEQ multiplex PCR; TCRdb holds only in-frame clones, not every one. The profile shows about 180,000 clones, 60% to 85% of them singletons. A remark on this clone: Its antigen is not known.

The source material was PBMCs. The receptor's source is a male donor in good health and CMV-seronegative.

This CDR3 is CASSLPGGTTEAFF. DNA for the CDR3: TGTGCCAGCAGCTTGCCCGGGGGGACCACTGAAGCTTTCTTT. V and J are TRBV7-9 and TRBJ1-1, with D possibly matching TRBD1 (5 bases). The CDR3 is 14 residues long. Germline V gene data show CDR1 as SEHNR and CDR2 as FQNEAQ (reference sequence). Trimming shortened V by 3 bases and J by 4 bases, and 12 bases separated the two germline ends.